This record concerns one T cell receptor (beta chain) sequence. Its antigen is not identified. This record belongs to a study of T cell repertoires in cytomegalovirus infection. Study information: It was recently identified HLA-C-restricted and well-studied HLA-B-restricted CMV epitopes that the study used. Indications came from public TCR beta signatures; they pointed to CMV infection and to a matching HLA type. Study findings and constraints: There were HLA-C-restricted CMV-specific TCR beta clonotypes dominating the ex vivo response.

The V gene's germline CDR1 is SGHVS and CDR2 FNYEAQ. Trimming shortened V by 3 bases and J by 1 base, and 15 bases separated the two germline ends. CDR3 length: 16 residues. TCRdb re-called the reads with MiXCR, one entry per CDR3 protein. Among around 100,000 distinct CDR3 sequences listed, about 30% were seen once. The sample here was CD8+ T cells from cultured PBMCs, taken from culture after CMV antigen stimulation. This receptor was identified in a human donor in good health (CMV status not recorded). Some clones in this sample may be carry-over from other donors' samples. The chain uses TRBV7-6 and TRBJ2-5, with D hard to call. DNA of the CDR3: TGTGCCAGCAGCTTGCTAGAAATATCTCTCCAAGAGACCCAGTACTTC. Residues: CASSLLEISLQETQYF.